The rows below give T cell receptor beta chains drawn from one sample of a study of blood T cell repertoires in COVID-19. Using immunoSEQ multiplex PCR, the repertoire was profiled, and TCRdb retains in-frame clones only, with some absent. The sample gives under 250,000 clones, roughly four fifths of which show up once; approximately 5.2% is in the top ten. Sequenced: peripheral blood. The receptors here all came from a woman aged 65 to 85 with COVID-19, enrolled during active disease. The CDR3 runs from the conserved cysteine through the conserved F or W. Fields, in order: V gene, D gene, clone size, J gene, CDR3 protein. The D gene is left open where the match is weak. Only some rows state a clone size, as once, few, many or a class for expanded clones.

v_call: TRBV6-6
d_call: .
clone_size: .
j_call: TRBJ1-1
cdr3_aa: CASSYFRMNTEAFF

v_call: TRBV19
d_call: .
clone_size: .
j_call: TRBJ1-1
cdr3_aa: CASSEPGTTLNTEAFF

v_call: TRBV6-2/TRBV6-3
d_call: .
clone_size: few
j_call: TRBJ1-1
cdr3_aa: CASSYFGRPNTEAFF

v_call: TRBV19
d_call: TRBD2
clone_size: .
j_call: TRBJ2-1
cdr3_aa: CASSPRDYPSYNEQFF

v_call: TRBV2
d_call: .
clone_size: .
j_call: TRBJ1-4
cdr3_aa: CASSSGGSREKLFF

v_call: TRBV19
d_call: .
clone_size: .
j_call: TRBJ2-2
cdr3_aa: CARRGPGELFF

v_call: TRBV5-1
d_call: TRBD1
clone_size: .
j_call: TRBJ1-1
cdr3_aa: CASSLGQANTEAFF

v_call: TRBV5-5
d_call: TRBD1
clone_size: .
j_call: TRBJ2-7
cdr3_aa: CASSPRQGALYEQYF

v_call: TRBV28
d_call: .
clone_size: .
j_call: TRBJ2-7
cdr3_aa: CASSLVTRGHEQYF

v_call: TRBV2
d_call: .
clone_size: .
j_call: TRBJ1-2
cdr3_aa: CASSEALVVNYGYTF

v_call: TRBV19
d_call: .
clone_size: .
j_call: TRBJ2-5
cdr3_aa: CASSNGAHQETQYF

v_call: TRBV18
d_call: TRBD1
clone_size: .
j_call: TRBJ2-5
cdr3_aa: CASSPGTGRQETQYF

v_call: TRBV11-2
d_call: .
clone_size: few
j_call: TRBJ2-4
cdr3_aa: CASSSRTLNIQYF

v_call: TRBV19
d_call: .
clone_size: .
j_call: TRBJ2-7
cdr3_aa: CASSLSPAYEQYF

v_call: TRBV7-3
d_call: .
clone_size: .
j_call: TRBJ2-7
cdr3_aa: CASSLGPSGEQYF

v_call: TRBV5-4
d_call: TRBD2
clone_size: .
j_call: TRBJ2-2
cdr3_aa: CASSQGGLAGVTGELFF

v_call: TRBV30
d_call: TRBD1
clone_size: .
j_call: TRBJ1-6
cdr3_aa: CAWSTLRQGYSYNSPLHF

v_call: TRBV12-3/TRBV12-4
d_call: .
clone_size: .
j_call: TRBJ1-1
cdr3_aa: CASSVQEYTEAFF

v_call: TRBV9
d_call: TRBD2
clone_size: .
j_call: TRBJ2-1
cdr3_aa: CASSVGLAGVGHNEQFF

v_call: TRBV9
d_call: TRBD1
clone_size: .
j_call: TRBJ2-2
cdr3_aa: CASSVRETGASNTGELFF

v_call: TRBV24-1
d_call: TRBD1
clone_size: .
j_call: TRBJ2-5
cdr3_aa: CATRGTGGQETQYF

v_call: TRBV19
d_call: TRBD2
clone_size: .
j_call: TRBJ2-7
cdr3_aa: CASSIRGDSYEQYF